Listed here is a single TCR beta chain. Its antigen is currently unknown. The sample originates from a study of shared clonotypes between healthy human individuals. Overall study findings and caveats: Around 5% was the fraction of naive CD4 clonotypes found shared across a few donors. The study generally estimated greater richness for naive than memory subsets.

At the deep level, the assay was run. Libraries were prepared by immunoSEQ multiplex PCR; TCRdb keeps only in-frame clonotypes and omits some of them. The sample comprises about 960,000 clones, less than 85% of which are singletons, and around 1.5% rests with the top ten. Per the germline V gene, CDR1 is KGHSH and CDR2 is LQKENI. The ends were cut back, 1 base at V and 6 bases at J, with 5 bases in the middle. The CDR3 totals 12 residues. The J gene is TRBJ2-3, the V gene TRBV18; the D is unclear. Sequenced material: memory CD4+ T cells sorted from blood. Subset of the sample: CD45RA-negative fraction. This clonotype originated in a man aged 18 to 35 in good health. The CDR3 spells CASSPHGDTQYF. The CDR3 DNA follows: TGTGCCAGCTCACCACACGGGGATACGCAGTATTTT.